Following are 3 T cell receptor beta chains from one sample sequenced in a study of cytomegalovirus exposure and HLA in healthy donors. The study ran its PCR with 60 Vbeta and 13 Jbeta primers. Generated by immunoSEQ multiplex PCR, the TCRdb table keeps only in-frame clones and is missing some. The table includes fewer than 200,000 clones, 80% detected once. The sequenced material came from PBMCs. The receptors come from a woman aged 50 to 60 in good health and CMV-seropositive.

This clone appeared once. The chain is built from TRBV11-2 and TRBJ2-5; D might be TRBD2 (5 bases). Trimming pared 5 bases from V and 2 bases from J, leaving 9 bases between. The germline gives CDR1 SGHAT, CDR2 FQNNGV. The CDR3 contains 13 residues. CDR3 residues: CASSRWEQETQYF. CDR3 in DNA: TGTGCCAGCAGCAGATGGGAGCAAGAGACCCAGTACTTC.

The CDR3 loop is CASSLGLDGETQYF. In DNA form, the CDR3 reads TGTGCCAGCAGCTTGGGACTAGATGGGGAGACCCAGTACTTC. The V call is TRBV5-4, the J call TRBJ2-5; the D gene is possibly TRBD2 (6 bases). The length of the CDR3 is 14 residues. Germline loops: CDR1 SGHNT, CDR2 YYREEE (reference sequence). Trimming pared 0 bases from V and 5 bases from J, leaving 11 bases between. Complete variable domain (other parts from reference TRBV5-4 and TRBJ2-5): ETGVTQSPTHLIKTRGQQVTLRCSSQSGHNTVSWYQQALGQGPQFIFQYYREEENGRGNFPPRFSGLQFPNYSSELNVNALELDDSALYLCASSLGLDGETQYFGPGTRLLVL.

This sequence joins TRBV6-1 and TRBJ2-1; D may be TRBD2 (6 bases). Germline V gene sequence: CDR1 MNHNS, CDR2 SASEGT. The V end was cut by 8 bases, the J end by 15 bases, with 20 bases between. The CDR3 is 12 amino acids. Here the CDR3 reads CASSIGTSSPFF. CDR3 DNA sequence: TGTGCCAGCTCAATCGGGACTTCCTCTCCGTTCTTC.